A single TCR beta chain is shown here with its context. Germline values: CDR1 MGHDK, CDR2 SYGVNS. The CDR3 runs 16 residues. Germline trimming cut 0 bases from V and 4 bases from J; bases unmatched to any gene: 3. The sample belongs to a study of blood T cell repertoires in COVID-19. Study information: The samples span acute and convalescent COVID-19 from the United States, Italy and Spain. Nucleic acid was either cDNA or gDNA, and it came from T cells, B-cell-depleted T cells, or PBMCs.

Authors' data handling: Researchers report that nucleated cell counts were estimated from reference gene primer amplification. TCRdb keeps only in-frame clones here, not all; method: immunoSEQ multiplex PCR. V and J calls and clone size come straight from that table; D and trimming were deduced from the DNA. The profile shows about 73,000 clones, roughly nine tenths of them singletons. The TCR sequence derives from a man older than 75 with acute or convalescent COVID-19. The source material was peripheral blood. The chain links TRBV25-1 to TRBJ1-3; 10 bases map to TRBD1. The DNA of the CDR3 is TGTGCCAGCAGTGAATACGGGACAGGGGTAGGAAACACCATATATTTT. Its translation is CASSEYGTGVGNTIYF.